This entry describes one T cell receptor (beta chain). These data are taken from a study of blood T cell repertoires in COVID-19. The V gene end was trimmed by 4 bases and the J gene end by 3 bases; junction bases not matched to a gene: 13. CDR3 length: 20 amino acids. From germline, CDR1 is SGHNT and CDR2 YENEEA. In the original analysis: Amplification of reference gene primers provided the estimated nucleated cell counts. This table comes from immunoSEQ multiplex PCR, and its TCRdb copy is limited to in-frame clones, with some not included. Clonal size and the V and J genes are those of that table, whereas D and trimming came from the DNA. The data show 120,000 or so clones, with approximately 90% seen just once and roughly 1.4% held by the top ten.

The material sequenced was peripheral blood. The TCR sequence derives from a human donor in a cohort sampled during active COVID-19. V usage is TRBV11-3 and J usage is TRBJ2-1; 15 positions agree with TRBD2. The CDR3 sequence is CASSCGLGTSGRYVYNEQFF. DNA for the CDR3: TGTGCCAGCAGCTGCGGGTTGGGGACTAGCGGGAGGTACGTCTACAATGAGCAGTTCTTC.